Given below is one TCR beta chain in context. These data belong to a study of OX40 agonist ivuxolimab in advanced cancers. Assay used: immunoSEQ multiplex PCR; TCRdb lists only in-frame clones, some missing. Here the sample spans some 79,000 clones, about nine tenths being singletons. Sequencing was performed on CD4+ or CD8+ T cells sorted from blood, taken in a trial of the OX40 agonist ivuxolimab. The sequence was obtained from an adult with an advanced solid tumor such as melanoma, head and neck, liver or kidney cancer.

The CDR3 sequence: CASSLAPVGEQFF. The DNA for the CDR3 is TGTGCCAGCAGCTTAGCTCCAGTGGGAGAGCAGTTCTTC. The genes are TRBV7-9 and TRBJ2-1; the D is unclear. The CDR3 spans 13 residues. Trimming left V 0 bases short and J 10 bases short, with 10 bases between. Germline values: CDR1 SEHNR, CDR2 FQNEAQ (reference sequence).